Following are 17 T cell receptor beta chains from one sample sequenced in a study of radiation and T cells in renal cell carcinoma. The data were produced by immunoSEQ multiplex PCR, yet TCRdb's version contains in-frame clones alone and is incomplete. This sample yields 60,000 to 95,000 clones, of which around four fifths are seen a single time; 2% to 3% belongs to the top ten. Sample time point: blood 4 weeks post-SBRT, at nephrectomy. The treatment here: 15 Gy SBRT to primary tumor, nephrectomy 4 weeks later. The sequences come from blood, collected from a patient whose treatment included radiotherapy and nephrectomy. Source of these receptors: a woman aged 55 to 70 with renal cell carcinoma.

The rearrangement joins TRBV19 to TRBJ1-5, with D possibly TRBD1 on 5 matching bases. CDR1 is LNHDA and CDR2 is SQIVND in the germline V gene (reference sequence). The length of the CDR3 is 12 residues. Trimming cost V 8 bases and J 1 base, with 6 bases left between them. The chain's CDR3 is CASAGSNQPQHF. The CDR3 coding sequence is TGTGCCAGTGCAGGGAGCAATCAGCCCCAGCATTTT.

The chain links TRBV9 to TRBJ2-5; 16 nucleotides match TRBD2. Losses at the gene ends were 4 bases for V and 5 bases for J; bases not matched to a gene: 2. The CDR3 is made up of 15 amino acids. Looked up from germline, CDR1 is SGDLS and CDR2 is YYNGEE. CDR3 region: CASSPGLAGGETQYF. The CDR3 coding sequence is TGTGCCAGCAGCCCGGGACTAGCGGGGGGGGAGACCCAGTACTTC.

In this sample, this clone turned up a few times. The rearrangement links TRBV13 to TRBJ2-2, with D perhaps TRBD1 (6 bases). The CDR3 sequence is 15 residues long. Trimming stripped 3 bases from V and 2 bases from J, with 10 bases between. Germline values: CDR1 PRHDT, CDR2 FYEKMQ (reference sequence). The CDR3 DNA sequence: TGTGCCAGCAGCTTTGGGACACCTAACACCGGGGAGCTGTTTTTT. The encoded protein is CASSFGTPNTGELFF.

The rearrangement links TRBV6-6 to TRBJ1-5; 7 bases align to TRBD1. J lost 0 bases, V lost 6 bases, and 5 bases had no gene match. The germline V gene has CDR1 MNHNY and CDR2 SVGAGI (reference sequence). The CDR3 has 15 amino acids. The CDR3 nucleotides are TGTGCCAGCAGCCCGGGACAGATTAGCAATCAGCCCCAGCATTTT. This codes for CASSPGQISNQPQHF.

V gene TRBV11-1 combines with J gene TRBJ2-4, with 7 bases matching TRBD2. Germline-derived CDR1 and CDR2 are SGHAT and FQDESV (reference sequence). The CDR3 length is 17 residues. The V segment lost 1 base and the J segment 6 bases; nucleotides outside the gene matches: 12. CDR3 coding DNA: TGTGCCAGCAGCTTAGGCGGCGGGAGCGGTGGTGTAAACATTCAGTACTTC. Its protein product is CASSLGGGSGGVNIQYF.

This clone is a singleton in its sample. The gene calls are TRBV5-1 and TRBJ2-5, with TRBD1 matching 9 bases. J gave up 0 bases and V 0 bases, and 9 bases lay outside the gene matches. The CDR3 extends over 18 amino acids. Germline-derived CDR1 and CDR2 are SGHRS and YFSETQ. The CDR3 reads CASSLVTGGWGNQETQYF. The CDR3 DNA reads TGCGCCAGCAGCTTGGTAACAGGGGGCTGGGGAAACCAAGAGACCCAGTACTTC.

This clone is a singleton in its sample. The CDR3 region has the DNA TGTGCCAGCTCACCAGGGGTGGTCCTGCCCTCTGGGGCCAACGTCCTGACTTTC. Translated, it gives CASSPGVVLPSGANVLTF. The rearrangement links TRBV18 to TRBJ2-6; D is ambiguous. Trimming removed 2 bases at V and 0 bases at J, with 14 bases between. This CDR3 has 18 residues. Germline values: CDR1 KGHSH, CDR2 LQKENI.

This clone has a single count. The chain joins TRBV6-1 to TRBJ1-5, with TRBD1 as a possible D gene (6 bases). The V end was cut by 1 base, the J end by 3 bases, with 10 bases between. Germline V gene data show CDR1 as MNHNS and CDR2 as SASEGT. This CDR3 spans 15 amino acids. In nucleotides, the CDR3 is TGTGCCAGCAGTGAAGGCGGACAGAACAATCAGCCCCAGCATTTT. This gives the protein CASSEGGQNNQPQHF.

This chain connects TRBV6-5 to TRBJ1-2; unclear D gene. Germline V gene lookup returns CDR1 MNHEY and CDR2 SVGAGI. CDR3 size: 14 residues. Deletions cut 10 bases from V and 3 bases from J, with 18 bases between. CDR3 bases: TGTGCCATCAGCCCCCAGCGAGAACACTATGGCTACACCTTC. Residues: CAISPQREHYGYTF.

This clone has more than one count but fewer than ten. V gene TRBV28 combines with J gene TRBJ1-1, with a possible D match to TRBD1 (5 bases). CDR3 size: 13 residues. Trimming cost V 7 bases and J 4 bases, with 13 bases left between them. In germline, CDR1 is MDHEN, CDR2 SYDVKM. The CDR3 loop reads CASILRGGTEAFF. CDR3 sequence (DNA): TGTGCCAGCATCCTGCGGGGGGGCACTGAAGCTTTCTTT.

The J gene is TRBJ2-2, the V gene TRBV7-8, with D maybe TRBD1 (6 bases). V was clipped by 6 bases and J by 8 bases, with 16 bases between them. Germline CDR1 and CDR2: SGHVS and FQNEAQ. This CDR3 is built from 14 residues. The CDR3: CASSRQGIMGELFF. Here the CDR3 DNA reads TGTGCCAGCAGTCGGCAGGGGATAATGGGGGAGCTGTTTTTT.

As DNA, the CDR3 is TGTGCCAGCAGGCCAGCGGGGGCCTACAATGAGCAGTTCTTC. Its protein is CASRPAGAYNEQFF. The rearrangement joins TRBV6-1 to TRBJ2-1, with 8 bases lining up with TRBD2. The CDR3 consists of 14 residues. After removal of 6 bases from V and 2 bases from J, the junction contained 3 bases not matched to a gene. Germline V gene data show CDR1 as MNHNS and CDR2 as SASEGT.

This chain joins TRBV14 and TRBJ2-5; D gene ambiguous. Trimming cost V 0 bases and J 4 bases, with 9 bases left between them. The CDR3 runs 14 residues. Germline V lookup: CDR1 SGHDN, CDR2 FVKESK. CDR3: CASSQDWFRETQYF. CDR3 in DNA: TGTGCCAGCAGCCAAGATTGGTTTCGAGAGACCCAGTACTTC.

V and J are TRBV11-2 and TRBJ2-1; 7 nucleotides match TRBD1. This CDR3 is 15 amino acids long. Unmatched junction bases numbered 11, after V lost 5 bases and J lost 7 bases. Germline V gene lookup returns CDR1 SGHAT and CDR2 FQNNGV. The CDR3 DNA reads as TGTGCCAGCAGCATGGACAGGCCTCTGATGAATGAGCAGTTCTTC. It encodes CASSMDRPLMNEQFF. The whole variable domain, remainder taken from reference TRBV11-2 and TRBJ2-1, is EAGVAQSPRYKIIEKRQSVAFWCNPISGHATLYWYQQILGQGPKLLIQFQNNGVVDDSQLPKDRFSAERLKGVDSTLKIQPAKLEDSAVYLCASSMDRPLMNEQFFGPGTRLTVL.

This chain connects TRBV9 to TRBJ2-2; 10 nucleotides match TRBD1. CDR3 length: 16 residues. J gave up 7 bases and V 4 bases, and 10 bases lay outside the gene matches. Germline V CDR1 and CDR2: SGDLS, YYNGEE. The CDR3: CASSRRQGARDGELFF. CDR3 DNA sequence: TGTGCCAGCAGCCGGAGACAGGGGGCTAGGGACGGGGAGCTGTTTTTT.

V usage is TRBV6-1 and J usage is TRBJ1-5, with D unclear. V was shortened by 4 bases and J by 0 bases, with 7 bases between the two germline ends. CDR1 is MNHNS and CDR2 is SASEGT in the germline V gene. The CDR3 is 14 amino acids. The CDR3 loop reads CASSAQPSNQPQHF. The CDR3 nucleotides read TGTGCCAGCAGTGCCCAGCCTAGCAATCAGCCCCAGCATTTT.

The chain carries TRBV27 and TRBJ1-3, with 8 bases identical to TRBD1. V gave up 3 bases and J gave up 3 bases; unmatched junction bases: 7. The CDR3 consists of 16 residues. Germline CDR1 is MNHEY and CDR2 is SMNVEV (reference sequence). In nucleotides, the CDR3 is TGTGCCAGCAGTTTGGGTCCAGGGGGCGTTGGAAACACCATATATTTT. Protein: CASSLGPGGVGNTIYF.